These 17 T cell receptor beta chains originate from one sample sequenced in a study of vaccination and CD4 T cells after COVID-19. The Oncomine TCR Beta short-read assay sequenced DNA from cultured CD4+ T cells. TCRdb re-called the PCR reads through MiXCR, storing one row per CDR3 protein. This sample has about 25,000 distinct CDR3 sequences; over 45% occur once, and the top ten carry about 6.3%. As for treatment: roughly 10-day PBMC culture with coronavirus spike peptide pools or control peptides (ViraFEST assay). Their cognate antigens are unknown. Sequenced sample: CD4+ T cells from blood, cultured in vitro. The receptors stem from a human donor who had recovered from COVID-19.

This sequence joins TRBV7-3 and TRBJ2-7, with 7 bases lining up with TRBD1. V lost 0 bases, J lost 3 bases, and 8 bases stayed unmatched. Germline CDR1 SGHTA, CDR2 FQGTGA. The CDR3 has 16 residues. The CDR3 sequence is CASSLTPTGTVYEQYF. The CDR3, as DNA: TGTGCCAGCAGCTTAACACCGACCGGGACAGTCTACGAGCAGTACTTC.

The chain couples TRBV6-1 to TRBJ2-3; a weak D match, TRBD1 (6 bases). Trimming took off 6 bases at V and 2 bases at J, with 18 bases between the two ends. This CDR3 has 16 residues. Germline V gene data show CDR1 as MNHNS and CDR2 as SASEGT. In nucleotides, the CDR3 is TGTGCCAGCAGAGCTCTTACAGGGAGTCCCACAGATACGCAGTATTTT. It translates to CASRALTGSPTDTQYF.

This rearrangement joins TRBV14 to TRBJ2-1; TRBD1 matches at 7 bases. J was trimmed by 0 bases and V by 5 bases; bases with no gene match: 10. Germline CDR1 reads SGHDN; CDR2 reads FVKESK. The CDR3 extends over 17 amino acids. The DNA for the CDR3 is TGTGCCAGCAGCTCCCCCAGGGGGTTTAGCTCCTACAATGAGCAGTTCTTC. This translates into CASSSPRGFSSYNEQFF.

In this sample, this clonotype turned up a few times. The V and J genes are TRBV20-1 and TRBJ2-5, with no clear D. From germline, CDR1 is DFQATT and CDR2 SNEGSKA (reference sequence). Trimming took off 3 bases at V and 5 bases at J, with 16 bases between the two ends. This CDR3 contains 14 residues. This CDR3 is CSARRSLGLETQYF. DNA for the CDR3: TGCAGTGCTAGGCGATCGCTAGGTTTGGAGACCCAGTACTTC.

The chain uses TRBV6-5 and TRBJ1-1; D is possibly TRBD1 (5 bases). CDR3 length: 15 residues. The V gene lost 0 bases and the J gene lost 0 bases, with 8 bases spanning the gap. Germline V lookup: CDR1 MNHEY, CDR2 SVGAGI. The CDR3 sequence is CASSYSGALNTEAFF. Written as DNA, the CDR3 is TGTGCCAGCAGTTACTCAGGGGCCTTGAACACTGAAGCTTTCTTT.

V is TRBV7-8 and J is TRBJ2-7; a possible D gene is TRBD1 (5 bases). The V and J ends lost 5 bases and 0 bases respectively, with 11 bases between them. CDR3 size: 14 residues. CDR1 and CDR2 (germline): SGHVS, FQNEAQ. CDR3 sequence (DNA): TGTGCCAGCAGCCCCAGACAGAGCTCCTACGAGCAGTACTTC. Protein sequence: CASSPRQSSYEQYF.

This sequence joins TRBV3-1 and TRBJ1-2; D ambiguous. Trimming removed 2 bases at V and 8 bases at J, with 9 bases between. Germline CDR1 reads LGHDT; CDR2 reads YNNKEL (reference sequence). The CDR3 contains 12 residues. CDR3: CASSQLSGGYTF. CDR3 nucleotide sequence: TGTGCCAGCAGCCAATTAAGCGGAGGCTACACCTTC.

This chain links TRBV7-9 with TRBJ2-7; the match to TRBD2 covers 12 bases. The junction had 4 bases not matched to a gene; V was cut back by 7 bases and J by 0 bases. There are 15 residues in the CDR3. Germline-derived CDR1 and CDR2 are SEHNR and FQNEAQ (reference sequence). CDR3 region: CASTLAGGSSYEQYF. The CDR3 DNA reads as TGTGCCAGCACACTAGCGGGAGGTTCCTCCTACGAGCAGTACTTC.

The V gene is TRBV11-2, the J gene TRBJ2-1, with D maybe TRBD2 (6 bases). Deletions cut 1 base from V and 12 bases from J, with 16 bases between. Per the germline V gene, CDR1 is SGHAT and CDR2 is FQNNGV. The CDR3 totals 14 residues. The CDR3 sequence is CASSLGGGDRRQFF. As DNA, the CDR3 is TGTGCCAGCAGCTTAGGAGGCGGGGACCGGCGGCAGTTCTTC.

The table lists this clonotype with a few counts. This chain connects TRBV7-2 to TRBJ1-2; the match to TRBD1 covers 7 bases. Germline lookup yields CDR1 SGHTA and CDR2 FQGNSA. The CDR3 runs 18 residues. The V gene end was trimmed by 5 bases and the J gene end by 1 base; junction bases not matched to a gene: 16. CDR3 sequence: CASSGNAGQLSLNYGYTF. CDR3 nucleotides: TGTGCCAGCAGCGGAAACGCGGGACAGCTGAGCCTTAACTATGGCTACACCTTC.

This clonotype appeared once. The V gene is TRBV24-1, the J gene TRBJ2-1; 8 nucleotides agree with TRBD2. This CDR3 has 15 residues. Germline assignment: CDR1 KGHDR and CDR2 SFDVKD. Trimming removed 2 bases from V and 5 bases from J; junction bases left unmatched: 4. This CDR3 reads CATSDWSGRNNEQFF. CDR3 nucleotides: TGTGCCACCAGTGATTGGAGCGGGAGAAACAATGAGCAGTTCTTC.

V usage is TRBV6-1 and J usage is TRBJ2-7; D gene uncertain. V dropped 6 bases and J dropped 3 bases, with 12 bases sitting between them. The CDR3 sequence is 13 residues long. From germline, CDR1 is MNHNS and CDR2 SASEGT. Written as DNA, the CDR3 is TGTGCCAGCAGGCGAGGCAAAAACTACGAGCAGTACTTC. The encoded protein is CASRRGKNYEQYF.

The chain recombines TRBV25-1 with TRBJ2-7; 10 bases fit TRBD1. This CDR3 region has 14 residues. Germline V gene data show CDR1 as MGHDK and CDR2 as SYGVNS. V lost 3 bases and J lost 7; bases outside the gene matches: 6. The CDR3 DNA reads TGTGCCAGCAGTGACGGACAGGGGGATGATGAGCAGTACTTC. Translating it yields CASSDGQGDDEQYF.

The chain joins TRBV15 to TRBJ2-1, with a tentative D call TRBD1 (6 bases). Germline CDR1 LNHNV, CDR2 YYDKDF (reference sequence). CDR3 length: 15 residues. Trimming pared 5 bases from V and 5 bases from J, leaving 16 bases between. The CDR3 here is CATSPDWGRNNEQFF. CDR3 in DNA: TGTGCCACCAGCCCGGATTGGGGGCGTAACAATGAGCAGTTCTTC.

A few counts support this clonotype. This rearrangement joins TRBV11-3 to TRBJ1-6; TRBD1 matches at 7 bases. V lost 1 base, J lost 7 bases, and 4 bases stayed unmatched. This CDR3 spans 15 amino acids. Germline CDR1 reads SGHNT; CDR2 reads YENEEA. The CDR3 DNA sequence: TGTGCCAGCAGCTTAGCGAACAGGGGAAATTCACCCCTCCACTTT. This translates into CASSLANRGNSPLHF.

The rearrangement links TRBV20-1 to TRBJ2-7, with 7 bases aligning to TRBD2. The CDR3 is 15 amino acids. Trimming took 4 bases from V and 1 from J; bases not matched to a gene: 10. Germline CDR1 DFQATT, CDR2 SNEGSKA (reference sequence). The chain's CDR3 is CSAKGRRERSYEQYF. CDR3 bases: TGCAGTGCTAAAGGACGGCGGGAGAGATCCTACGAGCAGTACTTC.

This clonotype was counted only a few times. The rearrangement joins TRBV7-8 to TRBJ2-3; D call uncertain. V lost 3 bases and J 3 bases, leaving 13 bases between the germline ends. Germline CDR1 reads SGHVS; CDR2 reads FQNEAQ. The CDR3 runs to 15 residues. The DNA for the CDR3 is TGTGCCAGCAGCTTTTCCAGCAAGGGTACAGATACGCAGTATTTT. Its protein product is CASSFSSKGTDTQYF.